This T cell receptor beta chain was identified in a study of T cell changes during pregnancy in multiple sclerosis. TCRdb keeps only in-frame clones here, not all; method: immunoSEQ multiplex PCR. The sample has tens of thousands of clones, roughly 95% seen once. The CDR3 extends over 14 amino acids. The germline gives CDR1 SGHVS, CDR2 FQNEAQ. V shed 1 base and J shed 1 base, with 7 bases lying between them. The receptor was isolated from a female donor with multiple sclerosis, enrolled in a pregnancy study. The gene calls are TRBV7-8 and TRBJ2-5; D not resolved. The sequencing here drew on peripheral blood, taken in the second trimester of pregnancy. The CDR3 protein is CASSLVGSQETQYF. Written as DNA, the CDR3 is TGTGCCAGCAGCTTAGTTGGTAGCCAAGAGACCCAGTACTTC. Full variable domain (rest looked up from reference TRBV7-8 and TRBJ2-5): GAGVSQSPRYKVAKRGQDVALRCDPISGHVSLFWYQQALGQGPEFLTYFQNEAQLDKSGLPSDRFFAERPEGSVSTLKIQRTQQEDSAVYLCASSLVGSQETQYFGPGTRLLVL.